This T cell receptor (beta chain) was sequenced in a study of molecular identifiers for immune sequencing clone quantification. Turning to the study itself: Five aliquots were made in replicates from the RNA of about 20,000 or 100,000 naive CD8 cells, and four were sequenced.

Findings and caveats of the study: Should identical TCR molecules share a barcode, the sizes of highly expanded clones could be underestimated. Reportedly, one cell's Jurkat TCR RNA was detected within 1,200,000 naive CD8 cells.

Germline loops: CDR1 SSHAT, CDR2 FNYEAQ (reference sequence). The CDR3 length is 13 residues. A note on this clonotype: Its specificity is unknown. Germline and junction disagree at one end, which may indicate a read error.

Generation of bulk TCR libraries relied on previously described methods and listed TCR primers. MiXCR, run by TCRdb on the PCR reads, gives a single entry per CDR3 protein. In the table there are about 640,000 distinct CDR3 sequences, roughly 21% of which are singletons. V and J are TRBV7-7 and TRBJ1-3, with D unclear. Input material: naive CD8+ T cells from blood, with Jurkat cell RNA spiked in. Stated subset: FACS-sorted CD8+CD4-CCR7+CD45RA+ naive T cells. This clonotype was obtained from a human donor in good health. Some libraries in this study had Jurkat cell RNA spiked in. CDR3 region: CASSASFGNTIYF. The DNA for the CDR3 is TGTGCTAGCAGCGCTTCCTTTGGAAACACCATATATTTT. Full variable domain (remainder filled in from reference TRBV7-7 and TRBJ1-3): GAGVSQSPRYKVTKRGQDVTLRCDPISSHATLYWYQQALGQGPEFLTYFNYEAQPDKSGLPSDRFSAERPEGSISTLTIQRTEQRDSAMYRCASSASFGNTIYFGEGSWLTVV.